This TCR beta chain was sequenced for a study of T cells in Graves' hyperthyroidism and ophthalmopathy. Germline-derived CDR1 and CDR2 are MNHEY and SMNVEV (reference sequence). This CDR3 contains 15 residues. J gave up 5 bases and V 4 bases, and 10 bases lay outside the gene matches. Whole-study findings and limits: The model anticipated ophthalmopathy a median approximately 6.6 months pre-onset.

Authors of the study amplified TCR beta CDR3 regions from RNA transcripts. An initial round of RT-PCR targeting the TCR CDR3 relied on the HTBI primer set. TCRdb analysed the multiplex PCR reads with MiXCR anew, one entry per CDR3 protein. The table has 550,000 to 700,000 distinct CDR3 sequences, roughly 14% seen once. This clonotype appeared many times. Its antigen is unidentified. In the ophthalmopathy cohort, Clinical Activity Score was at least 3, NOSPECS grade at least 4, and duration under 3 months. Material for sequencing was blood. The chain uses TRBV27 and TRBJ1-1; 7 bases are shared with TRBD1. This clonotype originated in a middle-aged woman with Graves' ophthalmopathy. CDR3 DNA sequence: TGTGCCAGCAGTTATTTGACAGGGAGAGGGACTGAAGCTTTCTTT. This sequence encodes CASSYLTGRGTEAFF.